This is a list of T cell receptor beta chains from one sample in a study of blood T cell repertoires in COVID-19. TCRdb's copy holds only in-frame clones and misses some; the assay was immunoSEQ multiplex PCR. This sample has hundreds of thousands of clones, with over 75% found just once. Sequenced material: PBMCs or T cells enriched from blood (not recorded which). The source is a middle-aged woman who had recovered from COVID-19. CDR3s include the opening cysteine and the closing phenylalanine or tryptophan. D genes are given only for firm matches. The size of a clone is reported for some rows only, either as once, few or many, or as a class for expanded clones.

d_call	v_call	j_call	clone_size	cdr3_length	cdr3_aa	cdr3_nt
-	TRBV24-1	TRBJ2-5	-	14	CATSVGGAQETQYF	TGTGCCACCAGTGTGGGGGGGGCCCAAGAGACCCAGTACTTC
-	TRBV6-5	TRBJ2-3	-	15	CASTPTGSPTDTQYF	TGTGCCAGCACTCCTACAGGGTCCCCCACAGATACGCAGTATTTT
-	TRBV27	TRBJ2-7	-	15	CASSLKGVRGYEQYF	TGTGCCAGCAGTTTAAAAGGGGTGAGAGGATACGAGCAGTACTTC
TRBD1	TRBV10-3	TRBJ1-1	-	14	CAISGQGLNTEAFF	TGTGCCATCAGTGGACAGGGCCTAAACACTGAAGCTTTCTTT
TRBD2	TRBV4-3	TRBJ2-1	-	18	CASSQSLGTSGMYNEQFF	TGCGCCAGCAGCCAAAGCCTCGGGACTAGCGGGATGTACAATGAGCAGTTCTTC
-	TRBV11-3	TRBJ1-4	-	14	CASSLVADTSKLFF	TGTGCCAGCAGCTTAGTAGCGGACACGTCAAAACTGTTTTTT
-	TRBV7-9	TRBJ2-7	-	13	CASSPTSFYEQYF	TGTGCCAGCAGCCCGACTAGTTTCTACGAGCAGTACTTC
-	TRBV19	TRBJ2-7	once	13	CASSMDTNYEQYF	TGTGCCAGTAGTATGGACACCAACTACGAGCAGTACTTC
-	TRBV19	TRBJ2-2	-	15	CASRAGGAYTGELFF	TGTGCCAGCCGCGCAGGAGGGGCTTACACCGGGGAGCTGTTTTTT
-	TRBV19	TRBJ1-3	-	15	CASSSATVSGNTIYF	TGTGCCAGTAGTAGCGCGACAGTCTCTGGAAACACCATATATTTT
-	TRBV25-1	TRBJ1-5	once	14	CASSPRGEAQPQHF	TGTGCCAGCAGTCCCCGGGGGGAGGCACAGCCCCAGCATTTT
TRBD1	TRBV19	TRBJ1-5	-	15	CASSTGQDGNQPQHF	TGTGCCAGTAGTACCGGACAGGACGGCAATCAGCCCCAGCATTTT
TRBD2	TRBV7-2	TRBJ2-4	once	16	CASSLGLAGGGDIQYF	TGTGCCAGCAGCTTAGGACTAGCGGGGGGCGGGGACATTCAGTACTTC
-	TRBV14	TRBJ1-2	-	13	CASSQESSYGYTF	TGTGCCAGCAGCCAAGAGTCCAGCTATGGCTACACCTTC
TRBD2	TRBV30	TRBJ2-5	-	13	CAGRLAGVETQYF	TGTGCCGGCAGACTAGCGGGAGTAGAGACCCAGTACTTC
TRBD2	TRBV19	TRBJ2-3	once	20	CASRKGSYPSTSGGADTQYF	TGTGCCAGTAGGAAGGGGTCCTACCCAAGTACTAGCGGGGGGGCAGATACGCAGTATTTT
TRBD2	TRBV7-7	TRBJ2-5	-	13	CASSPLGGETQYF	TGTGCTAGCAGCCCTTTGGGAGGGGAGACCCAGTACTTC
-	TRBV25-1	TRBJ1-6	once	12	CASSDSFSPLHF	TGTGCCAGCAGTGACAGTTTTTCACCCCTCCACTTT
-	TRBV15	TRBJ2-2	-	17	CATSREERVSNTGELFF	TGTGCCACCAGCAGAGAAGAACGGGTGTCGAACACCGGGGAGCTGTTTTTT
-	TRBV10-1	TRBJ1-4	-	14	CASSVRGRGEKLFF	TGCGCCAGCAGTGTCAGGGGACGCGGTGAAAAACTGTTTTTT
-	TRBV6-5	TRBJ1-1	-	14	CASSIVGGMPEAFF	TGTGCCAGCAGCATCGTTGGGGGGATGCCTGAAGCTTTCTTT
TRBD1	TRBV28	TRBJ1-2	-	14	CASSTGQGIYGYTF	TGTGCCAGCAGCACTGGACAGGGCATCTATGGCTACACCTTC
-	TRBV6-6	TRBJ1-1	-	15	CASRAREGANTEAFF	TGTGCCAGCAGAGCCCGCGAAGGGGCGAACACTGAAGCTTTCTTT
-	TRBV11-2	TRBJ2-5	-	13	CASSLRLKETQYF	TGTGCCAGCAGCTTGCGGCTAAAGGAGACCCAGTACTTC
TRBD1	TRBV4-2	TRBJ2-1	-	14	CASSQDRDYNEQFF	TGTGCCAGCAGCCAGGACAGGGACTACAATGAGCAGTTCTTC
-	TRBV5-6	TRBJ2-3	-	16	CASSPGLRQGADTQYF	TGTGCCAGCAGCCCTGGGTTGCGGCAGGGCGCAGATACGCAGTATTTT
-	TRBV2	TRBJ2-1	-	10	CASSGSEQFF	TGTGCCAGCAGTGGGAGTGAGCAGTTCTTC
TRBD1	TRBV2	TRBJ2-2	-	15	CASNPTGKGSGELFF	TGTGCCAGCAACCCGACAGGGAAAGGATCCGGGGAGCTGTTTTTT
TRBD1	TRBV5-4	TRBJ1-4	-	16	CASSPGTGGTNEKLFF	TGTGCCAGCAGCCCTGGGACAGGGGGTACTAATGAAAAACTGTTTTTT
-	TRBV12-5	TRBJ2-3	once	17	CASGLGLGRMGTDTQYF	TGTGCTAGTGGTTTGGGACTAGGGCGGATGGGCACAGATACGCAGTATTTT
-	TRBV6-2/TRBV6-3	TRBJ2-1	once	13	CASSYARRNEQFF	TGTGCCAGCAGTTACGCTAGGAGGAATGAGCAGTTCTTC
-	TRBV4-3	TRBJ2-1	-	18	CASSQDFLGGDSYNEQFF	TGCGCCAGCAGCCAAGATTTTCTAGGCGGGGACTCCTACAATGAGCAGTTCTTC
-	TRBV2	TRBJ2-2	-	16	CASSGRLKGRIGELFF	TGTGCCAGCAGTGGCCGCCTGAAGGGGCGTATCGGGGAGCTGTTTTTT
-	TRBV28	TRBJ1-6	-	14	CASSLVGAHSPLHF	TGTGCCAGCAGTTTAGTAGGGGCCCATTCACCCCTCCACTTT
-	TRBV7-9	TRBJ1-5	-	14	CASSTQNSNQPQHF	TGTGCCAGCAGCACACAGAATAGCAATCAGCCCCAGCATTTT
-	TRBV30	TRBJ2-7	-	13	CAWSVDRFYEQYF	TGTGCCTGGAGTGTTGACAGGTTCTACGAGCAGTACTTC
TRBD1	TRBV30	TRBJ1-5	-	14	CAWSVGDRDQPQHF	TGTGCCTGGAGTGTAGGTGACAGGGATCAGCCCCAGCATTTT
-	TRBV6-5	TRBJ1-6	few	16	CASSYSRQGLGSPLHF	TGTGCCAGCAGTTACTCGAGGCAGGGGCTGGGGTCACCCCTCCACTTT
-	TRBV10-3	TRBJ1-1	once	13	CANSLQADAEAFF	TGTGCCAACTCCCTCCAGGCTGACGCTGAAGCTTTCTTT
TRBD2	TRBV11-3	TRBJ2-3	-	17	CASSSHSGSLRRDTQYF	TGTGCCAGCAGCTCCCATAGCGGGAGCCTCAGACGGGATACGCAGTATTTT
-	TRBV19	TRBJ2-1	-	14	CASSIFERDNEQFF	TGTGCCAGTAGTATATTTGAGAGAGACAATGAGCAGTTCTTC
-	TRBV13	TRBJ1-1	once	13	CASSLVTYTEAFF	TGTGCCAGCAGCTTGGTGACTTACACTGAAGCTTTCTTT
-	TRBV11-2	TRBJ2-2	once	17	CASSLDRGGSNTGELFF	TGTGCCAGCAGCTTAGATAGGGGGGGCTCGAACACCGGGGAGCTGTTTTTT
-	TRBV9	TRBJ1-6	-	15	CASSVGGEYNSPLHF	TGTGCCAGCAGCGTAGGGGGAGAGTATAATTCACCCCTCCACTTT
-	TRBV11-3	TRBJ2-2	-	14	CASKASRYTGELFF	TGTGCCAGCAAGGCTAGCCGATACACCGGGGAGCTGTTTTTT
-	TRBV5-1	TRBJ2-1	-	12	CASSFGRDEQFF	TGCGCCAGCAGCTTCGGTCGCGATGAGCAGTTCTTC
-	TRBV28	TRBJ2-7	-	15	CASLPGTQQNYEQYF	TGTGCCAGCCTTCCCGGGACTCAACAAAACTACGAGCAGTACTTC
TRBD2	TRBV5-4	TRBJ2-1	-	19	CASSLPPSGGPFSYNEQFF	TGTGCCAGCAGCTTGCCACCCAGCGGGGGGCCTTTTTCCTACAATGAGCAGTTCTTC
TRBD1	TRBV25-1	TRBJ1-1	-	14	CASIGGTVNTEAFF	TGTGCCAGCATCGGAGGGACAGTGAACACTGAAGCTTTCTTT